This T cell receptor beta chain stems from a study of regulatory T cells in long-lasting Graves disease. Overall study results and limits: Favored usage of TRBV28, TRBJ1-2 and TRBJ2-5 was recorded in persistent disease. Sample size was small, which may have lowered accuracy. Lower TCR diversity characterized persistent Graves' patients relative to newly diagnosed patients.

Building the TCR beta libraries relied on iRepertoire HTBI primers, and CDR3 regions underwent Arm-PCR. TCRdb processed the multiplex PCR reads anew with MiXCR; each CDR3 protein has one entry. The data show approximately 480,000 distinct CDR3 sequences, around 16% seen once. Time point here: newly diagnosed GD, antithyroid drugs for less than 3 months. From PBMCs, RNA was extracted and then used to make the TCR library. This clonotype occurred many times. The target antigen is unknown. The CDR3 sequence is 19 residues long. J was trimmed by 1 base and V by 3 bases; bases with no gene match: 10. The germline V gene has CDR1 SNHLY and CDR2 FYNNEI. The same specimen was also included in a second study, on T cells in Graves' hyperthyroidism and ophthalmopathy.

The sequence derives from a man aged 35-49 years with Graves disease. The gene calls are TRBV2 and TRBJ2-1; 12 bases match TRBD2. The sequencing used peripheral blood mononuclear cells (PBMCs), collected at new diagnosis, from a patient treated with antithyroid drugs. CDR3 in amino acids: CASSEWGLAGLKSYNEQFF. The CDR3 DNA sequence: TGTGCCAGCAGTGAGTGGGGACTAGCGGGCCTAAAATCCTACAATGAGCAGTTCTTC.